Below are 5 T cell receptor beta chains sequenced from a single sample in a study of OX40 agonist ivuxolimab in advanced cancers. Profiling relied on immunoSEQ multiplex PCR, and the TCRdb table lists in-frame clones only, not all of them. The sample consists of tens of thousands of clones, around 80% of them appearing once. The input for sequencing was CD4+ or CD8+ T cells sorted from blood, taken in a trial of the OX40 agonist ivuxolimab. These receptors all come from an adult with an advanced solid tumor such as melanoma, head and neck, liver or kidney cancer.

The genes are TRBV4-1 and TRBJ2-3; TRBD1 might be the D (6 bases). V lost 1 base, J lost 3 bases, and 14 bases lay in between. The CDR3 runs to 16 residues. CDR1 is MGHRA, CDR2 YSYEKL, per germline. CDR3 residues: CASSQGGRGRTDTQYF. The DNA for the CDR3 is TGCGCCAGCAGCCAAGGGGGCAGGGGAAGAACAGATACGCAGTATTTT.

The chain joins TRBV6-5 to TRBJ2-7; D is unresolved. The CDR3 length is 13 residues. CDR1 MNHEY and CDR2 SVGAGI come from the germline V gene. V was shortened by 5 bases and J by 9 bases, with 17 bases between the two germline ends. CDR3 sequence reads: CASSEARQRAQYF. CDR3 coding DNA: TGTGCCAGCAGTGAAGCTCGGCAGCGCGCGCAGTACTTC.

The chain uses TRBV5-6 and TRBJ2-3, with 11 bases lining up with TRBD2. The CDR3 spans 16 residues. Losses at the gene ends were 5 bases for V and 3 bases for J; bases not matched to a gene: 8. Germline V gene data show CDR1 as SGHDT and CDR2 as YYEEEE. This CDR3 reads CASRPGLAAPTDTQYF. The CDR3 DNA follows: TGTGCCAGCAGGCCGGGACTAGCGGCACCTACAGATACGCAGTATTTT.

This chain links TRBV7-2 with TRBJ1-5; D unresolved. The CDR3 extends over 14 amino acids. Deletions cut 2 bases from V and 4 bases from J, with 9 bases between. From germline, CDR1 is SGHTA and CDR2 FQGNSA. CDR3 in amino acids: CASSLTPPNQPQHF. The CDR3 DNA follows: TGTGCCAGCAGCTTAACCCCCCCGAATCAGCCCCAGCATTTT.

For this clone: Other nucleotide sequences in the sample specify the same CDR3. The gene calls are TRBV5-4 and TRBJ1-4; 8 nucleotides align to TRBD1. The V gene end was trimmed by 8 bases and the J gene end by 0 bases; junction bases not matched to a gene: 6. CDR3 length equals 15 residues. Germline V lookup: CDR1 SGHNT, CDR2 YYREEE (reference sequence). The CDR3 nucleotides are TGTGCCAGTGGCTCACAGGGGGCAACTAATGAAAAACTGTTTTTT. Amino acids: CASGSQGATNEKLFF.